Reported below is one T cell receptor (beta chain). No antigen is known for it. One base away there is no much larger clone; base qualities are not given. V drops 4 bases and J drops 0 bases, leaving 12 bases in between. There are 15 amino acids in the CDR3, from cysteine to phenylalanine inclusive. The kept DNA is CDR3 alone, 45 bases in frame from the first base. Based on the germline V gene (reference sequence), the CDR1 and CDR2 sequences are PRHDT and FYEKMQ. The source of the sample is a study of cytotoxic CD8 clonotypes in ibrutinib-treated CLL (dated by TCRdb to the early 2020s). About the full investigation: The cohort was composed of more than ten relapsed/refractory and roughly 14 treatment-naive patients; IGHV unmutated status was identified in around 17 patients. On average, each sample yielded 270,000 or so productive templates and tens of thousands of productive rearrangements. Partial responses were observed in 24 patients and complete responses in 2; after a median follow-up of 68 months, remission was maintained in 15 or so patients and progression was observed in some 12. All remission and progressive disease samples were collected while patients were still receiving ibrutinib. Cryopreserved peripheral blood mononuclear cells were obtained prior to treatment, at the time of response, and at either disease progression or sustained remission. Longitudinal samples were available for about 30% of the roughly 86 trial participants. Samples at response were collected after a median of about 12 months of treatment, with a range of roughly 6 to 36 months.

On a MiSeq, deep resolution sequencing aimed for a depth between 1 in 1 million and 1 in 200,000 T cells, with each clonotype covered approximately 9.8x on average. The immunoSEQ hsTCRB Kit was used to generate the TCR beta libraries. The original methods were these. The data were analyzed with ImmunoSEQ Analyzer and ImmunoSEQ Data Assistant, and V, D and J gene assignments followed IMGT definitions. Clonality, which ranges from 0 to 1, was calculated by subtracting the normalized Shannon entropy of productive rearrangement frequencies from one. Only overrepresented clonotypes making up at least 0.05% of the repertoire of each patient were included in the public clonotype analysis. Repertoires from 10 to 15 age-matched healthy donors in immuneACCESS were used as clonality controls. What TCRdb holds here is the immuneACCESS table cut down to in-frame rearrangements. Part of the clones is not present; checked against another copy, under half of the missing clones reflect an unresolved V gene, and the others are unexplained. The DNA was the basis for D and trimming; V, J and clone size are from that table. This sample holds around 200,000 clones; more than 70% were observed only once. The ten largest account for over 10% of the sample.

Overall study results and their limits: Baseline clonality was found to be higher than that of age-matched healthy donors and was strongly correlated with circulating CD8+ T-cell counts. At ibrutinib response clonality went up, during sustained remission it held steady, and at progression it dropped back toward baseline. Public clonotypes were found to be uncommon and were observed to contract or remain stable during treatment; the increase in clonality was shown to reflect expansion of private clonotypes at ibrutinib response. Sampling times were not matched between patients in sustained remission and patients whose disease was progressing, and lymph node repertoires were not examined.

The time point label here, explained by the study, means: approximately twelve months on ibrutinib. For TCR beta library preparation, roughly 2.1 micrograms of genomic DNA was extracted from cryopreserved PBMCs. High-throughput TCR beta sequencing was performed on longitudinal blood samples from CLL patients receiving ibrutinib monotherapy. Patients were enrolled in a phase 2 open-label single-center ibrutinib monotherapy trial. The chain was built from TRBV13 and TRBJ1-1; the D gene assignment is ambiguous. This TCR was sampled from a human donor with chronic lymphocytic leukemia. The sample consisted of PBMCs, taken after 12 months of ibrutinib treatment. The CDR3 region has the sequence CASSSNPSMNTEAFF. DNA sequence: TGTGCCAGCAGCTCTAATCCGTCCATGAACACTGAAGCTTTCTTT.